This T cell receptor (beta chain) originates from a study of tumor and adjacent non-tumor tissue in lung cancer. A modified ARM-PCR protocol with three rounds of nested PCR amplified TCRbeta. TCRdb redid the calling of the multiplex PCR reads with MiXCR, one entry per CDR3 protein. The sample has fewer than 120,000 distinct CDR3 sequences, about 87% seen once. RNA was extracted from bulk tissue without any cell sorting. The CDR3 runs to 16 residues. The germline V gene encodes CDR1 MNHEY and CDR2 SVGAGI. General study findings and limits: TCR diversity was significantly greater in tumor than normal lung tissue.

As concerns this clonotype: Its antigen is not identified. Compared with germline, one end of the junction differs, possibly owing to a read error.

The specimen sequenced was lung tumor tissue. The V call is TRBV6-5, the J call TRBJ2-2, with 7 bases lining up with TRBD2. This sequence originates from a man between 65 and 85 years old with non-small cell lung cancer. In nucleotides, the CDR3 is TGTGCCAGCAGCCCCAATATCCCGTCGTTGAGCGGGGAGCTGTGTTTT. Translation gives CASSPNIPSLSGELCF.